These 24 T cell receptor beta chains came from one sample sequenced in a study of blood T cell dynamics during melanoma immunotherapy. Using immunoSEQ multiplex PCR, the repertoire was profiled, and TCRdb retains in-frame clones only, with some absent. The sample lists 9,500 to 10,000 clones, just over 85% occurring once. Time point meaning: pre-treatment baseline. Sequenced here: blood, sampled from a patient treated with checkpoint blockade. These receptors all stem from a human donor with melanoma.

The chain recombines TRBV5-1 with TRBJ2-2; 9 positions match TRBD2. In germline, CDR1 is SGHRS, CDR2 YFSETQ. This CDR3 contains 15 residues. After removal of 4 bases from V and 1 base from J, the junction contained 2 bases not matched to a gene. In nucleotides, the CDR3 is TGCGCCAGCAGCCTTAGCGGGGGGAACACCGGGGAGCTGTTTTTT. Translated: CASSLSGGNTGELFF.

The CDR3 bases are TGTGCCAGCTCACCAACTAGCGGGGGGGCTACAGATACGCAGTATTTT. This sequence encodes CASSPTSGGATDTQYF. This chain connects TRBV18 to TRBJ2-3; TRBD2 matches 13 bases. This CDR3 is 16 amino acids long. The V segment lost 2 bases and the J segment 3 bases; nucleotides outside the gene matches: 2. Germline V CDR1 and CDR2: KGHSH, LQKENI. Full variable domain (remainder filled in from reference TRBV18 and TRBJ2-3): NAGVMQNPRHLVRRRGQEARLRCSPMKGHSHVYWYRQLPEEGLKFMVYLQKENIIDESGMPKERFSAEFPKEGPSILRIQQVVRGDSAAYFCASSPTSGGATDTQYFGPGTRLTVL.

V and J are TRBV27 and TRBJ2-1; 9 bases are a match to TRBD2. Per the germline V gene, CDR1 is MNHEY and CDR2 is SMNVEV (reference sequence). This CDR3 is 13 amino acids long. J was trimmed by 8 bases and V by 10 bases; bases with no gene match: 9. The CDR3 reads CATAGTSPHEQFF. CDR3 nucleotide sequence: TGTGCCACCGCCGGGACTAGCCCCCATGAGCAGTTCTTC.

The V and J genes are TRBV5-1 and TRBJ2-5, with D perhaps being TRBD1 or TRBD2 (5 bases each). CDR1 is SGHRS and CDR2 is YFSETQ in the germline V gene. The CDR3 is 14 amino acids. Trimming removed 4 bases at V and 6 bases at J, with 16 bases between. The CDR3 coding sequence is TGCGCCAGCAGCCTCGACGGGACCGGGCAGACCCAGTACTTC. Amino acids: CASSLDGTGQTQYF.

The chain couples TRBV6-5 to TRBJ2-7; 10 nucleotides align to TRBD2. J was trimmed by 2 bases and V by 6 bases; bases with no gene match: 4. The germline V gene has CDR1 MNHEY and CDR2 SVGAGI. This CDR3 spans 14 amino acids. In nucleotides, the CDR3 is TGTGCCAGCAGCTTAGCGGGGGGTACCTACGAGCAGTACTTC. This translates into CASSLAGGTYEQYF.

This chain uses TRBV6-6 with TRBJ1-2, with D possibly TRBD1 on 5 matching bases. This CDR3 has 13 amino acids. From germline, CDR1 is MNHNY and CDR2 SVGAGI (reference sequence). Trimming stripped 4 bases from V and 8 bases from J, with 14 bases between. The CDR3 sequence: CASSSWAGDGYTF. The DNA for the CDR3 is TGTGCCAGCAGTTCGTGGGCGGGGGACGGCTACACCTTC.

This chain uses TRBV6-5 with TRBJ2-3, with D possibly being TRBD2 (6 bases). V gave up 6 bases and J gave up 6 bases, with 13 bases separating them. Per germline, CDR1 MNHEY and CDR2 SVGAGI. This CDR3 has 13 residues. The CDR3 loop is CASRRTIVDTQYF. The CDR3 DNA is TGTGCCAGCAGGAGGACTATTGTGGATACGCAGTATTTT.

The chain recombines TRBV12-2 with TRBJ2-7; the DNA was not compared with TRBD2, the D call given in the table. TRBV12-2 is designated a pseudogene. The CDR3 is 15 amino acids. The CDR3 nucleotides read TGTGCAAGTCGCCCATCACATAGCGGGGGCTACGAGCAGTACTTC. Residues: CASRPSHSGGYEQYF.

The CDR3 reads CAWRSTGGRLNTEAFF. Here the CDR3 DNA reads TGTGCCTGGCGTTCGACTGGGGGCAGACTGAACACTGAAGCTTTCTTT. The chain couples TRBV30 to TRBJ1-1, with a possible D match to TRBD1 (6 bases). Trimming removed 5 bases at V and 0 bases at J, with 19 bases between. The germline CDR1 and CDR2 sequences are GTSNPN and SVGIG (reference sequence). The CDR3 sequence is 16 residues long.

The CDR3 DNA is TGTGCCAGCAGTTTAATTAGGCTTGGCGGCTACACCTTC. It specifies CASSLIRLGGYTF. The genes are TRBV28 and TRBJ1-2; D call uncertain. V was shortened by 2 bases and J by 8 bases, with 12 bases between the two germline ends. CDR3 length equals 13 residues. Germline-derived CDR1 and CDR2 are MDHEN and SYDVKM.

The chain combines TRBV7-3 with TRBJ2-3, with unresolved D. Trimming stripped 5 bases from V and 4 bases from J, with 10 bases between. Germline V gene sequence: CDR1 SGHTA, CDR2 FQGTGA. The CDR3 contains 13 residues. The DNA for the CDR3 is TGTGCCAGCAGCCAAAAATGGGCAGATACGCAGTATTTT. As protein: CASSQKWADTQYF.

This chain joins TRBV18 and TRBJ2-2; D possibly corresponds to TRBD1 (6 bases). Germline V gene data show CDR1 as KGHSH and CDR2 as LQKENI. Trimming stripped 3 bases from V and 2 bases from J, with 7 bases between. The length of the CDR3 is 14 residues. The DNA for the CDR3 is TGTGCCAGCTCACCGGACAGAAACACCGGGGAGCTGTTTTTT. This translates into CASSPDRNTGELFF.

The genes are TRBV5-8 and TRBJ2-6; D gene unclear. This CDR3 has 16 amino acids. The ends were cut back, 0 bases at V and 0 bases at J, with 7 bases in the middle. CDR1 and CDR2 (germline): SGHTS, YDEGEE. As DNA, the CDR3 is TGTGCCAGCAGCTTGGCCGGTTACTCTGGGGCCAACGTCCTGACTTTC. It codes for CASSLAGYSGANVLTF.

The gene calls are TRBV7-3 and TRBJ2-2; D gene uncertain. The CDR3 is made up of 17 amino acids. Germline V gene data show CDR1 as SGHTA and CDR2 as FQGTGA. V lost 4 bases to trimming and J lost 0 bases, with 15 bases between them. The CDR3 loop reads CASSSRRPPPNTGELFF. In DNA, the CDR3 is TGTGCCAGCAGCTCCCGGCGGCCCCCTCCGAACACCGGGGAGCTGTTTTTT.

The gene calls are TRBV7-9 and TRBJ1-1, with TRBD1 as a possible D gene (5 bases). Germline CDR1 is SEHNR and CDR2 is FQNEAQ (reference sequence). Trimming pared 3 bases from V and 4 bases from J, leaving 9 bases between. The CDR3 spans 13 residues. Written as DNA, the CDR3 is TGTGCCAGCAGCTTTACTGGGGGCACTGAAGCTTTCTTT. It is translated as CASSFTGGTEAFF.

V gene TRBV7-6 combines with J gene TRBJ1-1, with D hard to call. The germline V and J ends were trimmed by 4 bases and 4 bases, with 4 bases remaining between them. Per germline, CDR1 SGHVS and CDR2 FNYEAQ. The CDR3 totals 11 residues. CDR3 residues: CASSSFTEAFF. CDR3 DNA: TGTGCCAGCAGCTCATTCACTGAAGCTTTCTTT.

This chain links TRBV11-2 with TRBJ2-3; D is unresolved. The CDR3 sequence is 15 residues long. CDR1 is SGHAT, CDR2 FQNNGV, per germline. V was clipped by 6 bases and J by 2 bases, with 15 bases between them. DNA of the CDR3: TGTGCCAGCAGTCCCAAGCTAAGGGACACAGATACGCAGTATTTT. Translating it yields CASSPKLRDTDTQYF.

This sequence joins TRBV5-4 and TRBJ2-5; 7 bases match TRBD2. There are 13 residues in the CDR3. V was pared by 4 bases and J by 9 bases, with 9 bases of the junction left unmatched. The germline V gene has CDR1 SGHNT and CDR2 YYREEE (reference sequence). The CDR3 DNA sequence: TGTGCCAGCAGCACCCCGGCTAGCGGTTCCCAGTACTTC. It is translated as CASSTPASGSQYF.

The genes are TRBV13 and TRBJ2-3; a weak D match, TRBD2 (6 bases). The CDR3 covers 14 residues. V was trimmed by 5 bases and J by 8 bases, leaving 17 bases between them. Per the germline V gene, CDR1 is PRHDT and CDR2 is FYEKMQ (reference sequence). The CDR3: CASSPGDIVGTQYF. In DNA, the CDR3 is TGTGCCAGCAGCCCGGGGGATATAGTAGGTACGCAGTATTTT.

The chain joins TRBV27 to TRBJ2-6; D may be TRBD2 (5 bases). The CDR3 runs 17 residues. Germline CDR1 MNHEY, CDR2 SMNVEV (reference sequence). V lost 5 bases and J 0 bases, leaving 14 bases between the germline ends. CDR3 amino acids: CASSGLDSVSGANVLTF. As DNA, the CDR3 is TGTGCCAGCAGTGGCCTGGACTCCGTCTCTGGGGCCAACGTCCTGACTTTC. The whole variable domain, filled in from reference TRBV27 and TRBJ2-6, reads EAQVTQNPRYLITVTGKKLTVTCSQNMNHEYMSWYRQDPGLGLRQIYYSMNVEVTDKGDVPEGYKVSRKEKRNFPLILESPSPNQTSLYFCASSGLDSVSGANVLTFGAGSRLTVL.

The chain employs TRBV27 and TRBJ1-6; D is unclear. V was pared by 2 bases and J by 0 bases, with 11 bases between. This CDR3 region has 17 residues. Germline V lookup: CDR1 MNHEY, CDR2 SMNVEV (reference sequence). The CDR3 DNA is TGTGCCAGCAGTTTACGGCCGCGAAACTCCTATAATTCACCCCTCCACTTT. Encoded protein: CASSLRPRNSYNSPLHF.

The V and J genes are TRBV30 and TRBJ2-7; D possibly corresponds to TRBD1 (5 bases). Trimming shortened V by 1 base and J by 2 bases, and 6 bases separated the two germline ends. Germline V gene data show CDR1 as GTSNPN and CDR2 as SVGIG (reference sequence). The CDR3 sequence is 12 residues long. CDR3 protein: CAWSGTTYEQYF. CDR3 bases: TGTGCCTGGAGTGGGACAACCTACGAGCAGTACTTC.

The chain links TRBV11-2 to TRBJ1-2; D possibly corresponds to TRBD1 (5 bases). The germline gives CDR1 SGHAT, CDR2 FQNNGV. The CDR3 contains 13 residues. V dropped 4 bases and J dropped 4 bases, with 10 bases sitting between them. The CDR3 nucleotides are TGTGCCAGCAGCTGGGGTGGGGCCTATGGCTACACCTTC. The encoded protein is CASSWGGAYGYTF.

V is TRBV19 and J is TRBJ2-2; D is perhaps TRBD2 (6 bases). Germline V gene lookup returns CDR1 LNHDA and CDR2 SQIVND (reference sequence). The V and J ends lost 6 bases and 3 bases respectively, with 11 bases between them. This CDR3 is built from 14 residues. CDR3 bases: TGTGCCAGTAGAAGGAGGGGTGACACCGGGGAGCTGTTTTTT. Translation: CASRRRGDTGELFF. The whole variable domain, filled in from reference TRBV19 and TRBJ2-2, reads DGGITQSPKYLFRKEGQNVTLSCEQNLNHDAMYWYRQDPGQGLRLIYYSQIVNDFQKGDIAEGYSVSREKKESFPLTVTSAQKNPTAFYLCASRRRGDTGELFFGEGSRLTVL.